What follows describes a single TCR beta chain. Clones were read by immunoSEQ multiplex PCR, and TCRdb kept only the in-frame ones, dropping some. The table lists tens of thousands of clones, 86% of them singletons. This sample is drawn from a study of blood T cell repertoires in COVID-19. The wider study: COVID-19 samples from acute and convalescent phases originated in the United States, Italy and Spain.

CDR3 length equals 14 residues. V dropped 5 bases and J dropped 5 bases, with 15 bases sitting between them. Germline CDR1 is SGHVS and CDR2 is FNYEAQ. The sequencing sample was made of peripheral blood. The genes are TRBV7-6 and TRBJ1-1, with D perhaps TRBD1 (5 bases). The receptor's source is a man between 65 and 85 years old with active COVID-19. The CDR3 here is CASSLVREGTEAFF. The CDR3 coding sequence is TGTGCCAGCAGCCTAGTTAGGGAGGGGACTGAAGCTTTCTTT.